This record concerns one T cell receptor (beta chain) sequence. Naive CD45RA+ and memory CD45RO+ CD4+ or CD8+ T cells were FACS-sorted. Germline CDR1 reads MNHEY; CDR2 reads SMNVEV (reference sequence). The CDR3 is made up of 15 amino acids. V was cut by 0 bases and J by 8 bases, with 14 bases left in between. Profiled with immunoSEQ multiplex PCR; TCRdb holds only in-frame clones, not every one. The sample yields fewer than 40,000 clones, 85% to 95% seen once. The source of the sample is a study of regulatory dendritic cells for organ transplantation. Sequencing input: naive CD8+ T cells from blood. Subset in this sample: CD45RA+ naive T cells. The rearrangement links TRBV27 to TRBJ2-1; D assignment may be TRBD1 or TRBD2 (5 bases each). This receptor was obtained from a human donor in good health. The CDR3 loop reads CASSLSIGTADEQFF. As DNA, the CDR3 is TGTGCCAGCAGTTTATCCATCGGGACGGCCGATGAGCAGTTCTTC.